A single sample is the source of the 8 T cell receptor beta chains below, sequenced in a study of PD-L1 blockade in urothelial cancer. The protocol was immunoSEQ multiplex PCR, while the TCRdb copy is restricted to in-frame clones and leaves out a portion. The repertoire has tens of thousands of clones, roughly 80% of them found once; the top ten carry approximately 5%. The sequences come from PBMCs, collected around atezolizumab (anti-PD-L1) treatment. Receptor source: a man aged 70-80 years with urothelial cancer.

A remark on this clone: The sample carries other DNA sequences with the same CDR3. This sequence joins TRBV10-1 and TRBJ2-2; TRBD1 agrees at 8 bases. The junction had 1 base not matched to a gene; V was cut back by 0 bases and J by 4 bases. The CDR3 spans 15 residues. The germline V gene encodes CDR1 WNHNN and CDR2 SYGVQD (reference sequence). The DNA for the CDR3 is TGCGCCAGCAGTGAGTCCACAGGGGGCACCGGGGAGCTGTTTTTT. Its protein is CASSESTGGTGELFF.

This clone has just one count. DNA of the CDR3: TGTGCCAGCACCCGGGGACAGGTCCACTATGGCTACACCTTC. It is translated as CASTRGQVHYGYTF. This chain connects TRBV19 to TRBJ1-2, with 8 bases fitting TRBD1. Germline values: CDR1 LNHDA, CDR2 SQIVND (reference sequence). The length of the CDR3 is 14 residues. V dropped 9 bases and J dropped 3; count of bases not matched to a gene: 9.

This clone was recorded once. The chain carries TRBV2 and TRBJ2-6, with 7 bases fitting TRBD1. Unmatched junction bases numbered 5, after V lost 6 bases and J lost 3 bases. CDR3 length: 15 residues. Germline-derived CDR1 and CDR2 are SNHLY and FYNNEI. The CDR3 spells CASRETGFGANVLTF. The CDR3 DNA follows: TGTGCCAGCAGGGAGACAGGGTTTGGGGCCAACGTCCTGACTTTC. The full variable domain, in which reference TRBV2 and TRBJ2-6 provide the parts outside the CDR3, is EPEVTQTPSHQVTQMGQEVILRCVPISNHLYFYWYRQILGQKVEFLVSFYNNEISEKSEIFDDQFSVERPDGSNFTLKIRSTKLEDSAMYFCASRETGFGANVLTFGAGSRLTVL.

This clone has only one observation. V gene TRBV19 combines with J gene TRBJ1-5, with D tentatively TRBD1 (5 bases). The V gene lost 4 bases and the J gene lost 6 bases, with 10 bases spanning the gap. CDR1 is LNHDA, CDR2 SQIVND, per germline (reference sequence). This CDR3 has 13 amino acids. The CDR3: CASSTGLAQPQHF. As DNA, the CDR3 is TGTGCCAGTAGTACAGGGTTGGCTCAGCCCCAGCATTTT.

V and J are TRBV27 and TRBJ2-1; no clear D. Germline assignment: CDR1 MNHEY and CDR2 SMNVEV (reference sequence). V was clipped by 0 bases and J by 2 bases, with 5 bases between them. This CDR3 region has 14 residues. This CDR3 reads CASSLSEAYNEQFF. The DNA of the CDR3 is TGTGCCAGCAGTTTATCTGAGGCCTACAATGAGCAGTTCTTC.

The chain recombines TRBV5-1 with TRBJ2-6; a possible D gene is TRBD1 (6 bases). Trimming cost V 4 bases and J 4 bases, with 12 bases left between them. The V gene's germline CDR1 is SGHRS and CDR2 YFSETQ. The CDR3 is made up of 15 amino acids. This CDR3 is CASSATGQGANVLTF. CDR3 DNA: TGCGCCAGCAGCGCCACAGGGCAAGGGGCCAACGTCCTGACTTTC.

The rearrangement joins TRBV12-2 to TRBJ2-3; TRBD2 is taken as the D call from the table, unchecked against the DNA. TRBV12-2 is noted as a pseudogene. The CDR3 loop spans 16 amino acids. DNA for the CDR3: TGTGCAAGTCGCCCCCCGGGAGGCGGGGTGGGAGATACGCAGTATTTT. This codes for CASRPPGGGVGDTQYF.

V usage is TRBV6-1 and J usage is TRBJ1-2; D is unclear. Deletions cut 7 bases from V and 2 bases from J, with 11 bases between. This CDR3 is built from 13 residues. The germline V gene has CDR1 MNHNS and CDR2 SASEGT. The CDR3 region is CASTGSGNYGYTF. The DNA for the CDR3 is TGTGCCAGCACGGGGTCGGGAAACTATGGCTACACCTTC.